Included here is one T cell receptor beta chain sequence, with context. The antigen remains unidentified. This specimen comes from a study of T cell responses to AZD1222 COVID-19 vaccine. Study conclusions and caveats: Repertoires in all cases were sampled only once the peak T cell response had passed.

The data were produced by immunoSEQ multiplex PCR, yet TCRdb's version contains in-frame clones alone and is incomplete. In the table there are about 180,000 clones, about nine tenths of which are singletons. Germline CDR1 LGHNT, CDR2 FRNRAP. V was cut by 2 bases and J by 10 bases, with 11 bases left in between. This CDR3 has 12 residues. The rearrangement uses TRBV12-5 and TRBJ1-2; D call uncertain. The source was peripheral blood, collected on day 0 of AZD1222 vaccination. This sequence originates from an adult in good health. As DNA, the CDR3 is TGTGCTAGTGGTTTGTCGCCTGCATCCTACACCTTC. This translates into CASGLSPASYTF.